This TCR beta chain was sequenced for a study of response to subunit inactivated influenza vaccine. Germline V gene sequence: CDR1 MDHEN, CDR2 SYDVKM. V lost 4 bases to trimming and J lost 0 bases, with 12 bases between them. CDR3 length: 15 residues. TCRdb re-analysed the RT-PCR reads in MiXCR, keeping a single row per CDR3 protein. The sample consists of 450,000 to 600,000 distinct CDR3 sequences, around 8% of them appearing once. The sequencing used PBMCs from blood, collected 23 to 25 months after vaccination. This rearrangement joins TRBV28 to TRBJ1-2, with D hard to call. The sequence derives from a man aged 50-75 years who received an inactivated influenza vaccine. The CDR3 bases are TGTGCCAGCAGTTCGGCCGGACCCGCTAACTATGGCTACACCTTC. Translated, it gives CASSSAGPANYGYTF.